A selection of T cell receptor beta chains follows, all from one sample in a study of shared clonotypes between healthy human individuals. Libraries were prepared by immunoSEQ multiplex PCR; TCRdb keeps only in-frame clonotypes and omits some of them. The data show over 100,000 clones, with 68% seen just once and roughly a quarter held by the top ten. Material: memory CD8+ T cells sorted from blood. These receptors originate from a woman aged 25 to 45 in good health. CDR3s include the opening cysteine and the closing phenylalanine or tryptophan. D genes are given only for firm matches. For some rows the clone size is stated as once, few or many, or as a class when expanded; others skip it.

TRBD2	TRBV4-1	.	TRBJ2-7	TGCGCCAGCAGCCAAATCCCCGGGACTAGCGGACGCAACGAGCAGTACTTC	CASSQIPGTSGRNEQYF
TRBD1	TRBV5-1	.	TRBJ1-4	TGCGCCAGCAGCGCCTCCGACAGGGCAACTAATGAAAAACTGTTTTTT	CASSASDRATNEKLFF
TRBD2	TRBV9	.	TRBJ2-7	TGTGCCAGCAGCAGAGGTAGCGGGAGGGATCACTACGAGCAGTACTTC	CASSRGSGRDHYEQYF
.	TRBV7-9	.	TRBJ2-5	TGTGCCAGCAACCTACTAGGGTGGTGGGAGACCCAGTACTTC	CASNLLGWWETQYF
.	TRBV6-1	.	TRBJ1-5	TGTGCCAGCAGTGAAGCCGGAATATCAGCCCCACCGCATTTT	CASSEAGISAPPHF
.	TRBV4-1	many	TRBJ2-7	TGCGCCAGCAGCCAAGTATCAAGCGACGCCTACGAGCAGTACTTC	CASSQVSSDAYEQYF
TRBD2	TRBV7-6	.	TRBJ2-7	TGTGCCAGCAGCCCTACTACTAGCGGGAGGGCCGACGAGCAGTACTTC	CASSPTTSGRADEQYF
TRBD2	TRBV15	.	TRBJ2-7	TGTGCCACCCGAAGCGGGAGGGGGTCCTACGAGCAGTACTTC	CATRSGRGSYEQYF
TRBD1	TRBV7-9	.	TRBJ1-2	TGTGCCAGCAGCTTAGGCGGGGACAGTCCTTATGGCTACACCTTC	CASSLGGDSPYGYTF
TRBD2	TRBV7-8	.	TRBJ2-3	TGTGCCAGCAGCTTCCGGGAGGGCCACACAGATACGCAGTATTTT	CASSFREGHTDTQYF
.	TRBV28	.	TRBJ2-7	TGTGCCAGCAGTTTTGAGGGGGAAGGCTACGAGCAGTACTTC	CASSFEGEGYEQYF
.	TRBV2	many	TRBJ1-5	TGTGCCAGCAGTAAGGGGGGAAGCAATCAGCCCCAGCATTTT	CASSKGGSNQPQHF
.	TRBV27	once	TRBJ1-4	TGTGCCAGCAGCAACACAGGGCTCGTAGCTAATGAAAAACTGTTTTTT	CASSNTGLVANEKLFF
TRBD2	TRBV14	.	TRBJ2-5	TGTGCCAGCAGCCACCCTTGGACTAGCGGGACCCGGGCCGAGACCCAGTACTTC	CASSHPWTSGTRAETQYF
TRBD2	TRBV2	.	TRBJ2-3	TGTGCCAGCAGTGATTTTGGGTTACTAGCGGGAGGTTCAGATACGCAGTATTTT	CASSDFGLLAGGSDTQYF
.	TRBV4-1	.	TRBJ1-2	TGCGCCAGCAGCCAACTACAGGGTCCTAACTATGGCTACACCTTC	CASSQLQGPNYGYTF
TRBD1	TRBV7-8	once	TRBJ2-4	TGTGCCAGCAGCCGAGCCCATGTGACAGGGGGGCCCAAAAACATTCAGTACTTC	CASSRAHVTGGPKNIQYF
TRBD2	TRBV9	.	TRBJ2-5	TGTGCCAGCAGCGCAGGACTAGCGGGAGGTTTAAAGACCCAGTACTTC	CASSAGLAGGLKTQYF
TRBD2	TRBV4-2	few	TRBJ2-1	TGTGCCAGCAGCCAAGATGGGGCTAGCGGGGGGATGGATGAGCAGTTCTTC	CASSQDGASGGMDEQFF
.	TRBV25-1	.	TRBJ1-5	TGTGCCAGCAGTGGACAGGCGGGTCAGCCCCAGCATTTT	CASSGQAGQPQHF
.	TRBV23-1	.	TRBJ1-5	TGCGCCAGCACCTACGGCCGTAGGGCCCAGCATTTT	CASTYGRRAQHF
.	TRBV13	.	TRBJ2-3	TGTGCCAGCAGCTTTCACACGAGCACAGATACGCAGTATTTT	CASSFHTSTDTQYF
TRBD2	TRBV6-1	many	TRBJ2-3	TGTGCCAGCAGTGAACTAGCGGGAGGGCCAGATACGCAGTATTTT	CASSELAGGPDTQYF
.	TRBV11-2	.	TRBJ1-4	TGTGCCATCAACTTCGGGGGGTCGGCTAATGAAAAACTGTTTTTT	CAINFGGSANEKLFF
TRBD2	TRBV5-4	.	TRBJ2-2	TGTGCCAGCAGCATGGGACTAGCGGGAGGCCCGAACACCGGGGAGCTGTTTTTT	CASSMGLAGGPNTGELFF
TRBD1	TRBV7-6	.	TRBJ2-7	TGTGCCAGCAGCTCCCGGGACAGGGTTTACGAGCAGTACTTC	CASSSRDRVYEQYF
TRBD1	TRBV5-1	.	TRBJ2-5	TGCGCCAGCAGAACACAGGGGGTAATGGAGACCCAGTACTTC	CASRTQGVMETQYF
TRBD2	TRBV30	.	TRBJ2-1	TGTGCCTCTATGGAGCGGGGTAAAAATGAGCAGTTCTTC	CASMERGKNEQFF
.	TRBV29-1	few	TRBJ2-1	TGCAGCGTCGCCGTTGTGAATGAGCAGTTCTTC	CSVAVVNEQFF
TRBD1	TRBV7-2	.	TRBJ1-5	TGTGCCAGCAGCATTAGACAGGGGGCCTTCAATCAGCCCCAGCATTTT	CASSIRQGAFNQPQHF
.	TRBV11-1	.	TRBJ1-2	TGTGCCAGCAGCCTGCTTGGCCCCACTGGGGATGGCTACACCTTC	CASSLLGPTGDGYTF
TRBD1	TRBV11-2	.	TRBJ2-1	TGTGCCAGCAGCTCCCGGGACAGGGGATACAATGAGCAGTTCTTC	CASSSRDRGYNEQFF